These 24 T cell receptor beta chains came from one sample sequenced in a study of post-analysis software for immune sequencing data. TCR beta cDNA libraries included unique molecular identifiers. TCRdb reprocessed the PCR reads via MiXCR and lists one record per CDR3 protein. The data contain hundreds of thousands of distinct CDR3 sequences, 25% to 30% of them singletons. Study results and limitations: Patients carried 5 or 6 TRBV segments more frequently than controls did, and TRBV5-6, TRBV5-1 and TRBV20-1 were among them.

No antigen has been assigned to these receptors. The material sequenced was blood. The origin of the receptors is a girl between 5 and 17 years old with multiple sclerosis.

This sequence joins TRBV6-5 and TRBJ2-2; 8 nucleotides align to TRBD1. J was trimmed by 5 bases and V by 1 base; bases with no gene match: 9. The germline V gene encodes CDR1 MNHEY and CDR2 SVGAGI. The CDR3 is 17 amino acids. Here the CDR3 DNA reads TGTGCCAGCAGTTACTTGAGCAGGGGGCTTTATACCGGGGAGCTGTTTTTT. This sequence encodes CASSYLSRGLYTGELFF.

This chain uses TRBV29-1 with TRBJ2-5; D may be TRBD2 (6 bases). The V and J ends lost 4 bases and 11 bases respectively, with 23 bases between them. The CDR3 is 14 residues long. Germline CDR1 reads SQVTM; CDR2 reads ANQGSEA. CDR3 in DNA: TGCAGCGTTGTTCCGGGAGTGGGCCACGGGGAGCAGTACTTC. The encoded protein is CSVVPGVGHGEQYF.

The chain carries TRBV12-3 or TRBV12-4 and TRBJ1-4; no definite D call. The length of the CDR3 is 15 residues. Trimming shortened V by 5 bases and J by 8 bases, and 18 bases separated the two germline ends. The CDR3, as DNA: TGTGCCAGCAGTCCCGCCCGCAGGAGGTACGAAAAACTGTTTTTT. Protein product: CASSPARRRYEKLFF.

This clonotype was counted at least ten times. This rearrangement joins TRBV6-5 to TRBJ2-3; TRBD1 matches 9 bases. The V gene end was trimmed by 2 bases and the J gene end by 3 bases; junction bases not matched to a gene: 6. Per germline, CDR1 MNHEY and CDR2 SVGAGI. The CDR3 is 16 residues long. The CDR3 DNA is TGTGCCAGCAGTTACGTTCCGGGACAGGGAACAGATACGCAGTATTTT. Protein sequence: CASSYVPGQGTDTQYF.

Worth noting for this clonotype: Germline and junction disagree at one end, which may indicate a read error. The chain links TRBV20-1 to TRBJ2-4; TRBD1 agrees at 8 bases. Germline lookup yields CDR1 DFQATT and CDR2 SNEGSKA (reference sequence). The CDR3 has 14 amino acids. The CDR3 is CSALAGQGKNIRYF. The CDR3 nucleotides are TGCAGTGCCCTCGCTGGACAGGGAAAAAACATTCGGTACTTC.

The rearrangement uses TRBV20-1 and TRBJ2-1; D unclear. With the DNA end fitting TRBJ2-7 better, the J assignment may be wrong. CDR1 DFQATT and CDR2 SNEGSKA come from the germline V gene (reference sequence). The CDR3 has 15 amino acids. In nucleotides, the CDR3 is TGCAGTGCTAGAGGCATTAACTCAGTCTACAATGAGCAGTACTTC. Its translation: CSARGINSVYNEQYF.

This clonotype was seen a single time. Just one base apart from a much larger clone, this may be a read error. The chain joins TRBV6-5 to TRBJ2-1; D is possibly TRBD1 or TRBD2 (5 bases each). From germline, CDR1 is MNHEY and CDR2 SVGAGI. This CDR3 is built from 15 residues. CDR3 sequence reads: CTSSYGDPTYNEQFF. CDR3 DNA sequence: TGTACCAGCAGTTACGGGGACCCAACTTACAATGAGCAGTTCTTC.

The genes are TRBV15 and TRBJ1-4; tentative D call: TRBD1 (5 bases). This CDR3 spans 15 amino acids. Trimming removed 0 bases at V and 5 bases at J, with 10 bases between. CDR1 is LNHNV and CDR2 is YYDKDF in the germline V gene (reference sequence). The DNA for the CDR3 is TGTGCCACCAGCAGAGATGAAGGGGAAAATGAAAAACTGTTTTTT. Translated: CATSRDEGENEKLFF.

The chain combines TRBV29-1 with TRBJ2-1; 10 bases agree with TRBD2. Germline V gives CDR1 SQVTM, CDR2 ANQGSEA. There are 15 residues in the CDR3. J was trimmed by 5 bases and V by 3 bases; bases with no gene match: 7. The CDR3 region has the DNA TGCAGCGTTGAGTTGGGGACTAGCGCCGACAATGAGCAGTTCTTC. Amino acid sequence: CSVELGTSADNEQFF.

This clonotype was observed a handful of times. J is TRBJ2-1 and V is TRBV5-6, with TRBD1 as a possible D gene (5 bases). There are 14 residues in the CDR3. Trimming took off 4 bases at V and 7 bases at J, with 15 bases between the two ends. The germline V gene encodes CDR1 SGHDT and CDR2 YYEEEE. The CDR3 here is CASSPQGATNEQFF. In DNA, the CDR3 is TGTGCCAGCAGCCCACAAGGGGCCACGAATGAGCAGTTCTTC. Complete variable domain (other parts from reference TRBV5-6 and TRBJ2-1): DAGVTQSPTHLIKTRGQQVTLRCSPKSGHDTVSWYQQALGQGPQFIFQYYEEEERQRGNFPDRFSGHQFPNYSSELNVNALLLGDSALYLCASSPQGATNEQFFGPGTRLTVL.

This clonotype was picked up many times. The chain couples TRBV7-2 to TRBJ2-7, with 10 bases fitting TRBD2. The CDR3 totals 19 residues. Germline loops: CDR1 SGHTA, CDR2 FQGNSA. V lost 4 bases to trimming and J lost 5 bases; unmatched junction nucleotides: 20. The CDR3 is CASSSGSRPTSGMTHEQYF. The CDR3 DNA sequence: TGTGCCAGCAGCTCGGGGTCGCGGCCTACTAGCGGGATGACCCACGAGCAGTACTTC.

The chain carries TRBV20-1 and TRBJ2-1; 10 nucleotides agree with TRBD2. CDR3 size: 14 residues. After removal of 2 bases from V and 8 bases from J, the junction contained 6 bases not matched to a gene. Germline lookup yields CDR1 DFQATT and CDR2 SNEGSKA (reference sequence). The CDR3 is CSARLAGEGYEQFF. DNA of the CDR3: TGCAGTGCTAGACTAGCGGGAGAAGGCTATGAGCAGTTCTTC.

This rearrangement joins TRBV29-1 to TRBJ1-4; TRBD1 might be the D (6 bases). Germline V CDR1 and CDR2: SQVTM, ANQGSEA. This CDR3 has 13 residues. The V end was cut by 4 bases, the J end by 3 bases, with 9 bases between. CDR3 loop: CSVGGGSNEKLFF. The CDR3 DNA reads as TGCAGCGTTGGAGGGGGTTCTAATGAAAAACTGTTTTTT.

The chain is built from TRBV27 and TRBJ1-2, with unresolved D. Trimming left V 6 bases short and J 4 bases short, with 18 bases between. The V gene's germline CDR1 is MNHEY and CDR2 SMNVEV (reference sequence). There are 15 residues in the CDR3. The CDR3 region has the DNA TGTGCCAGCAGCTCCGGGCTCTTAGCTAGCTATGGCTACACCTTC. Translated: CASSSGLLASYGYTF.

For this clonotype: The junction shows a germline mismatch at one end, possibly a read error. The genes are TRBV12-3 or TRBV12-4 and TRBJ2-1; 10 nucleotides align to TRBD2. CDR3 length: 15 amino acids. The CDR3 is CASSLALAGVREQFF. The CDR3 DNA is TGCGCCAGCAGTTTAGCGCTAGCGGGGGTGCGTGAGCAGTTCTTC.

This clonotype was observed a handful of times. The chain employs TRBV7-9 and TRBJ2-2; the D is unclear. V was trimmed by 1 base and J by 1 base, leaving 4 bases between them. CDR3 length: 14 residues. CDR1 SEHNR and CDR2 FQNEAQ come from the germline V gene (reference sequence). The CDR3 protein is CASSLDGNTGELFF. The CDR3 bases are TGTGCCAGCAGCTTAGACGGGAACACCGGGGAGCTGTTTTTT.

The table lists this clonotype with a few counts. Here the CDR3 DNA reads TGTGCCAGCATTGATCCGCAGGGATATGAGCAGTTCTTC. Translated, it gives CASIDPQGYEQFF. The chain carries TRBV2 and TRBJ2-1, with a possible D match to TRBD1 (5 bases). The CDR3 is 13 residues long. Trimming removed 7 bases from V and 8 bases from J, with 15 bases in between. Germline V lookup: CDR1 SNHLY, CDR2 FYNNEI.

The chain's CDR3 is CASSLATGSWGEQYF. The CDR3 coding sequence is TGTGCCAGCAGCTTAGCAACGGGGTCATGGGGAGAGCAGTACTTC. The chain combines TRBV7-2 with TRBJ2-5; D is perhaps TRBD2 (5 bases). The CDR3 loop spans 15 amino acids. Trimming took 0 bases from V and 11 from J, leaving 19 bases between them. The V gene's germline CDR1 is SGHTA and CDR2 FQGNSA. The full variable domain, with the rest looked up from reference TRBV7-2 and TRBJ2-5, is GAGVSQSPSNKVTEKGKDVELRCDPISGHTALYWYRQSLGQGLEFLIYFQGNSAPDKSGLPSDRFSAERTGGSVSTLTIQRTQQEDSAVYLCASSLATGSWGEQYFGPGTRLLVL.

The rearrangement links TRBV3-1 to TRBJ2-4; 7 positions match TRBD2. The J call may be incorrect, as the DNA end agrees better with TRBJ2-7. The CDR3 sequence is 19 residues long. Germline CDR1 is LGHDT and CDR2 is YNNKEL (reference sequence). CDR3 DNA sequence: TGTGCCAGCAGCCAAGTTTTCCCCTCGGGCGGGAGTTCGCCCTACGAGCAGTACTTC. It yields the protein CASSQVFPSGGSSPYEQYF.

The gene calls are TRBV7-2 and TRBJ2-5; 7 bases agree with TRBD2. CDR1 is SGHTA and CDR2 is FQGNSA in the germline V gene. The CDR3 consists of 17 residues. The trim removed 5 bases at V and 0 bases at J, leaving 12 bases unmatched. CDR3 in amino acids: CASSLSIGRGNQETQYF. The CDR3 DNA reads TGTGCCAGCAGCCTCTCGATTGGGCGGGGGAACCAAGAGACCCAGTACTTC.

On this clonotype: At one boundary the junction diverges from the germline segment, which might be a read error. The CDR3 DNA reads as TGCGCCCGCAGCCAGGCGGGACCGTATAATTCGCCCCTCCACTTT. Translation gives CARSQAGPYNSPLHF. V gene TRBV4-3 combines with J gene TRBJ1-6; a possible D gene is TRBD1 (5 bases). Germline V gene data show CDR1 as LGHNA and CDR2 as YSLEER. This CDR3 is 15 amino acids long.

As regards this clonotype: A read error is possible here, since a much larger clone lies one base away. The V call is TRBV10-3, the J call TRBJ2-5, with 7 nucleotides matching TRBD1. The J call may be mistaken, given a closer DNA end match to TRBJ2-7. The germline V gene has CDR1 ENHRY and CDR2 SYGVKD. This CDR3 is built from 11 residues. As DNA, the CDR3 is TGTGCCTCCGGGGACAGTTGCGAGCAGTACTTC. This codes for CASGDSCEQYF.

This clonotype was picked up a small number of times. The gene calls are TRBV20-1 and TRBJ2-1; D is perhaps TRBD2 (6 bases). The CDR3 is 17 residues long. The germline CDR1 and CDR2 sequences are DFQATT and SNEGSKA (reference sequence). The V and J ends lost 5 bases and 0 bases respectively, with 20 bases between them. The CDR3 nucleotides read TGCAGTGCTTTAAAGGACTATTCGGCAAACTCCTACAATGAGCAGTTCTTC. Protein: CSALKDYSANSYNEQFF.

This clonotype turned up a few times. V is TRBV6-5 and J is TRBJ1-1; TRBD1 agrees at 8 bases. Looked up from germline, CDR1 is MNHEY and CDR2 is SVGAGI. The CDR3 covers 13 residues. V lost 2 bases and J lost 7; bases outside the gene matches: 3. The CDR3 sequence is CASSYAGTGEAFF. Written as DNA, the CDR3 is TGTGCCAGCAGTTACGCAGGGACAGGTGAAGCTTTCTTT.